The 12 T cell receptor beta chains given below trace back to one sample, sequenced in a study of T-cell memory formation after mild COVID-19. TCRdb analysed the 5' RACE reads with MiXCR anew, one entry per CDR3 protein. Counted here are about 100,000 distinct CDR3 sequences, approximately 12% occurring once; the ten biggest clones make up roughly 40%. Source material: PBMCs or a T cell subset sorted from them (not recorded which). The receptor source for this set is a man younger than 35 who had mild COVID-19 (a few samples of this study predate the infection). Cell type and time point are not known.

This sequence joins TRBV29-1 and TRBJ2-1; 8 positions match TRBD2. CDR3 length: 14 residues. The germline V gene has CDR1 SQVTM and CDR2 ANQGSEA. With 4 bases clipped from V and 2 bases from J, the junction kept 4 bases outside the gene matches. CDR3 sequence: CSVGIAGPYNEQFF. CDR3 DNA sequence: TGCAGCGTTGGAATAGCGGGGCCCTACAATGAGCAGTTCTTC.

The chain has TRBV5-1 and TRBJ1-1; TRBD1 agrees at 8 bases. V trimming: 0 bases; J trimming: 12 bases; junction bases outside the gene matches: 7. Per germline, CDR1 SGHRS and CDR2 YFSETQ. The CDR3 is made up of 13 amino acids. In DNA, the CDR3 is TGCGCCAGCAGCTTGGATCCCGGACAGGGTTCTTTCTTT. Protein: CASSLDPGQGSFF. Full variable domain (remainder filled in from reference TRBV5-1 and TRBJ1-1): KAGVTQTPRYLIKTRGQQVTLSCSPISGHRSVSWYQQTPGQGLQFLFEYFSETQRNKGNFPGRFSGRQFSNSRSEMNVSTLELGDSALYLCASSLDPGQGSFFGQGTRLTVV.

V gene TRBV19 combines with J gene TRBJ1-1, with TRBD1 matching over 9 bases. Germline CDR1 reads LNHDA; CDR2 reads SQIVND (reference sequence). Germline trimming cut 4 bases from V and 0 bases from J; bases unmatched to any gene: 3. The CDR3 is made up of 15 amino acids. This CDR3 is CASSTRQGVNTEAFF. CDR3 sequence (DNA): TGTGCCAGTAGTACACGACAGGGGGTGAACACTGAAGCTTTCTTT. The full variable domain, in which reference TRBV19 and TRBJ1-1 provide the parts outside the CDR3, is DGGITQSPKYLFRKEGQNVTLSCEQNLNHDAMYWYRQDPGQGLRLIYYSQIVNDFQKGDIAEGYSVSREKKESFPLTVTSAQKNPTAFYLCASSTRQGVNTEAFFGQGTRLTVV.

This clonotype has only a few counts. The chain joins TRBV7-8 to TRBJ2-1; 8 nucleotides align to TRBD2. This CDR3 is 17 amino acids long. CDR1 and CDR2 (germline): SGHVS, FQNEAQ. V trimming: 3 bases; J trimming: 3 bases; junction bases outside the gene matches: 10. CDR3 in amino acids: CASSFPSGGGHYNEQFF. Written as DNA, the CDR3 is TGTGCCAGCAGCTTCCCCTCGGGGGGGGGACACTACAATGAGCAGTTCTTC.

Here the CDR3 DNA reads TGTGCCAGTAGTATAGCGGCTAGCGGGAGAGAGCAGTTCTTC. Its translation is CASSIAASGREQFF. The genes are TRBV19 and TRBJ2-1; TRBD2 matches 10 bases. Trimming took 1 base from V and 10 from J; bases not matched to a gene: 4. The CDR3 consists of 14 residues. CDR1 is LNHDA and CDR2 is SQIVND in the germline V gene (reference sequence).

This clonotype was found a few times. The chain is built from TRBV12-3 or TRBV12-4 and TRBJ2-1; D might be TRBD1 or TRBD2, each matching 5 bases. This CDR3 is built from 11 residues. The germline V and J ends were trimmed by 6 bases and 9 bases, with 9 bases remaining between them. CDR3 protein: CASSPGPEQFF. CDR3 coding DNA: TGTGCCAGCAGCCCGGGACCTGAGCAGTTCTTC.

The V and J genes are TRBV7-9 and TRBJ2-7; 9 bases map to TRBD2. Germline V lookup: CDR1 SEHNR, CDR2 FQNEAQ (reference sequence). This CDR3 has 16 residues. Unmatched junction bases numbered 11, after V lost 4 bases and J lost 4 bases. Here the CDR3 DNA reads TGTGCCAGCAGCTCCCCGCGGGGGGGTGAGGGATACGAGCAGTACGTC. It codes for CASSSPRGGEGYEQYV.

The rearrangement joins TRBV9 to TRBJ1-1; TRBD1 is a possible D gene (5 bases). This CDR3 has 18 amino acids. Germline V gives CDR1 SGDLS, CDR2 YYNGEE. Trimming left V 0 bases short and J 1 base short, with 19 bases between. The DNA of the CDR3 is TGTGCCAGCAGCGTAGCGGTCGGGACGGGGACCGAGAACACTGAAGCTTTCTTT. Translated, it gives CASSVAVGTGTENTEAFF.

There are a few counts of this clonotype. The chain couples TRBV6-2 or TRBV6-3 to TRBJ2-5; tentative D call: TRBD1 (7 bases). Germline loops: CDR1 MNHEY, CDR2 SVGEGT. V lost 6 bases to trimming and J lost 10 bases, with 27 bases between them. The CDR3 length is 16 residues. The CDR3 nucleotides are TGTGCCAGCAGCATGGGTTGGAGGGGGCCCGGTGGGGTCCAGTACTTC. Amino acid sequence: CASSMGWRGPGGVQYF.

The chain is built from TRBV14 and TRBJ2-4; the D gene is possibly TRBD2 (5 bases). CDR3 length equals 15 residues. From germline, CDR1 is SGHDN and CDR2 FVKESK. Trimming took 4 bases from V and 8 from J, leaving 18 bases between them. CDR3 sequence: CASSRARTSGDIQYF. CDR3 nucleotide sequence: TGTGCCAGCAGCCGGGCCCGAACTAGTGGGGACATTCAGTACTTC.

This clonotype was recorded at least ten times. The gene calls are TRBV9 and TRBJ2-5, with 8 bases lining up with TRBD2. Trimming removed 3 bases from V and 3 bases from J; junction bases left unmatched: 13. This CDR3 has 17 residues. The germline gives CDR1 SGDLS, CDR2 YYNGEE. The CDR3 region is CASSGTGVTSAKETQYF. The CDR3 region has the DNA TGTGCCAGCAGCGGAACCGGGGTGACTAGCGCCAAAGAGACCCAGTACTTC.

J is TRBJ2-5 and V is TRBV3-1; a weak D match, TRBD2 (6 bases). Germline-derived CDR1 and CDR2 are LGHDT and YNNKEL (reference sequence). The CDR3 extends over 13 amino acids. V shed 0 bases and J shed 7 bases, with 9 bases lying between them. CDR3 coding DNA: TGTGCCAGCAGCCAAGAGGAGGGAGGGACCCAGTACTTC. Its translation: CASSQEEGGTQYF.